A single sample gave rise to the 32 T cell receptor beta chains below, sequenced in a study of T cell changes during pregnancy in multiple sclerosis. This table comes from immunoSEQ multiplex PCR, and its TCRdb copy is limited to in-frame clones, with some not included. The sample carries over 90,000 clones, around nine tenths recorded once. Sample: peripheral blood, taken in the second trimester of pregnancy. The origin of the receptors is a female donor in good health, enrolled as a control in a pregnancy study.

The chain uses TRBV6-5 and TRBJ2-1; D is possibly TRBD2 (5 bases). CDR1 is MNHEY, CDR2 SVGAGI, per germline. This CDR3 is 13 amino acids long. Trimming cost V 2 bases and J 5 bases, with 7 bases left between them. The CDR3 DNA reads TGTGCCAGCAGTTACGCTAGCCACAATGAGCAGTTCTTC. As protein: CASSYASHNEQFF.

The gene calls are TRBV30 and TRBJ1-4; D remains ambiguous. Germline V gene lookup returns CDR1 GTSNPN and CDR2 SVGIG (reference sequence). V was trimmed by 0 bases and J by 5 bases, leaving 7 bases between them. CDR3 size: 13 residues. Written as DNA, the CDR3 is TGTGCCTGGAGTGTAATGAGGAATGAAAAACTGTTTTTT. This codes for CAWSVMRNEKLFF.

The chain employs TRBV19 and TRBJ1-3; D is unclear. Germline V gene sequence: CDR1 LNHDA, CDR2 SQIVND (reference sequence). The CDR3 loop spans 17 amino acids. Trimming took 3 bases from V and 1 from J, leaving 16 bases between them. CDR3 protein: CASSISRFSESGNTIYF. In nucleotides, the CDR3 is TGTGCCAGTAGTATCTCTCGGTTCTCGGAGTCTGGAAACACCATATATTTT.

The J gene is TRBJ2-5, the V gene TRBV18; TRBD1 aligns across 9 bases. The trim removed 3 bases at V and 4 bases at J, leaving 6 bases unmatched. The V gene's germline CDR1 is KGHSH and CDR2 LQKENI. The CDR3 has 15 residues. Here the CDR3 reads CASSPRDRVTETQYF. CDR3 coding DNA: TGTGCCAGCTCACCCCGGGACAGGGTGACAGAGACCCAGTACTTC.

The chain employs TRBV7-2 and TRBJ1-2; D possibly corresponds to TRBD1 (6 bases). The CDR3 loop spans 14 amino acids. The V gene lost 4 bases and the J gene lost 4 bases, with 13 bases spanning the gap. The V gene's germline CDR1 is SGHTA and CDR2 FQGNSA. CDR3 DNA sequence: TGTGCCAGCAGCTCCCCAGGGGCCTCCTATGGCTACACCTTC. It is translated as CASSSPGASYGYTF.

The genes are TRBV4-2 and TRBJ1-2; D remains unclear. Trimming cost V 0 bases and J 5 bases, with 13 bases left between them. This CDR3 comprises 15 residues. CDR1 LGHNA and CDR2 YNFKEQ come from the germline V gene. The CDR3 reads CASSQDRVSLYGYTF. The CDR3 DNA reads TGTGCCAGCAGCCAAGATCGGGTCTCCCTATATGGCTACACCTTC.

The CDR3 reads CASSSDRVQAFF. The CDR3 DNA sequence: TGTGCCAGCAGTTCCGACAGGGTGCAGGCTTTCTTT. The chain links TRBV28 to TRBJ1-1, with 7 bases aligning to TRBD1. Per the germline V gene, CDR1 is MDHEN and CDR2 is SYDVKM. The J segment lost 11 bases and the V segment lost 4 bases, leaving 7 bases of the junction unmatched. CDR3 size: 12 residues.

This clone was seen once. The V and J genes are TRBV5-1 and TRBJ2-7, with 8 nucleotides matching TRBD1. Per the germline V gene, CDR1 is SGHRS and CDR2 is YFSETQ. After removal of 3 bases from V and 2 bases from J, the junction contained 10 bases not matched to a gene. This CDR3 is 16 amino acids long. The CDR3 DNA follows: TGCGCCAGCAGCTGGGGACAGGCTGGAATTGCCTACGAGCAGTACTTC. Translating it yields CASSWGQAGIAYEQYF.

This clone was seen only once. The chain employs TRBV27 and TRBJ2-7, with TRBD1 as a possible D gene (6 bases). The CDR3 is 16 residues long. Germline V CDR1 and CDR2: MNHEY, SMNVEV (reference sequence). The V gene lost 3 bases and the J gene lost 2 bases, with 17 bases spanning the gap. The CDR3: CASSFDRTRAPYEQYF. The DNA for the CDR3 is TGTGCCAGCAGTTTTGACAGGACTCGTGCCCCCTACGAGCAGTACTTC.

V is TRBV10-3 and J is TRBJ2-1, with D possibly matching TRBD1 (6 bases). Per germline, CDR1 ENHRY and CDR2 SYGVKD. Trimming removed 11 bases from V and 1 base from J, with 12 bases in between. This CDR3 has 13 amino acids. CDR3 in DNA: TGTGCCTCGGGGACACTGTCCTACAATGAGCAGTTCTTC. Translation gives CASGTLSYNEQFF.

This clone showed up just a few times. J is TRBJ1-1 and V is TRBV7-8; D is ambiguous. The germline gives CDR1 SGHVS, CDR2 FQNEAQ. The V and J ends lost 4 bases and 1 base respectively, with 7 bases between them. This CDR3 spans 13 amino acids. This CDR3 is CASSSLRNTEAFF. CDR3 sequence (DNA): TGTGCCAGCAGCTCGCTCAGGAACACTGAAGCTTTCTTT. Variable domain in full (rest from reference TRBV7-8 and TRBJ1-1): GAGVSQSPRYKVAKRGQDVALRCDPISGHVSLFWYQQALGQGPEFLTYFQNEAQLDKSGLPSDRFFAERPEGSVSTLKIQRTQQEDSAVYLCASSSLRNTEAFFGQGTRLTVV.

This chain uses TRBV4-3 with TRBJ1-1, with D hard to call. The CDR3 runs 15 residues. Looked up from germline, CDR1 is LGHNA and CDR2 is YSLEER. V gave up 0 bases and J gave up 2 bases, with 10 bases separating them. The CDR3 loop is CASSQEPGFNTEAFF. The CDR3 nucleotides read TGCGCCAGCAGCCAAGAGCCAGGATTTAACACTGAAGCTTTCTTT.

This chain connects TRBV19 to TRBJ1-2; 8 nucleotides line up with TRBD1. The germline CDR1 and CDR2 sequences are LNHDA and SQIVND (reference sequence). CDR3 length: 16 amino acids. J lost 5 bases, V lost 4 bases, and 12 bases had no gene match. The chain's CDR3 is CASSRGQVVVAYGYTF. DNA for the CDR3: TGTGCCAGTAGTAGGGGACAGGTTGTCGTTGCGTATGGCTACACCTTC.

This clone was observed a single time. The chain has TRBV7-2 and TRBJ2-1, with 8 bases matching TRBD2. V was clipped by 1 base and J by 5 bases; unmatched bases: 4. The CDR3 covers 15 residues. CDR1 is SGHTA, CDR2 FQGNSA, per germline. CDR3 sequence: CASSLVPGGDNEQFF. The DNA for the CDR3 is TGTGCCAGCAGCTTAGTACCCGGGGGGGACAATGAGCAGTTCTTC.

The chain joins TRBV6-6 to TRBJ1-4; 8 nucleotides line up with TRBD1. The length of the CDR3 is 16 residues. Germline CDR1 and CDR2: MNHNY and SVGAGI (reference sequence). V trimming: 0 bases; J trimming: 3 bases; junction bases outside the gene matches: 3. Here the CDR3 DNA reads TGTGCCAGCAGTTACTCTTGGACAGGGCCTAATGAAAAACTGTTTTTT. Translated, it gives CASSYSWTGPNEKLFF.

This clone was observed once. The V gene is TRBV5-1, the J gene TRBJ1-2; D is uncertain. V lost 0 bases and J lost 2, with 5 bases in between. Germline lookup yields CDR1 SGHRS and CDR2 YFSETQ. This CDR3 comprises 13 residues. The CDR3 reads CASSLDGNYGYTF. CDR3 sequence (DNA): TGCGCCAGCAGCTTGGACGGGAACTATGGCTACACCTTC. The complete variable domain, with remaining parts taken from reference TRBV5-1 and TRBJ1-2, reads KAGVTQTPRYLIKTRGQQVTLSCSPISGHRSVSWYQQTPGQGLQFLFEYFSETQRNKGNFPGRFSGRQFSNSRSEMNVSTLELGDSALYLCASSLDGNYGYTFGSGTRLTVV.

The rearrangement joins TRBV28 to TRBJ2-7; D perhaps matches TRBD1 (6 bases). Germline V gene sequence: CDR1 MDHEN, CDR2 SYDVKM. The CDR3 is made up of 17 amino acids. Trimming left V 4 bases short and J 0 bases short, with 19 bases between. The chain's CDR3 is CASSSPHATGHSYEQYF. CDR3 nucleotides: TGTGCCAGCAGTTCCCCCCATGCAACAGGGCACTCCTACGAGCAGTACTTC.

CDR3 nucleotide sequence: TGTGCCACCAGCAAACGGACGCGGGGTAATGAAAAACTGTTTTTT. Protein sequence: CATSKRTRGNEKLFF. This sequence joins TRBV15 and TRBJ1-4, with D uncertain. CDR1 is LNHNV and CDR2 is YYDKDF in the germline V gene (reference sequence). The CDR3 is made up of 15 amino acids. The V end lost 4 bases, the J end lost 4 bases, and 13 bases lay between the germline ends. The whole variable domain, filled in from reference TRBV15 and TRBJ1-4, reads DAMVIQNPRYQVTQFGKPVTLSCSQTLNHNVMYWYQQKSSQAPKLLFHYYDKDFNNEADTPDNFQSRRPNTSFCFLDIRSPGLGDTAMYLCATSKRTRGNEKLFFGSGTQLSVL.

The chain uses TRBV11-2 and TRBJ2-1; D is possibly TRBD2 (6 bases). Germline loops: CDR1 SGHAT, CDR2 FQNNGV. The CDR3 extends over 12 amino acids. V lost 7 bases, J lost 11 bases, and 15 bases lay in between. The CDR3 sequence is CASTLGGEKQFF. The CDR3 DNA sequence: TGTGCCAGCACCCTTGGCGGGGAGAAGCAGTTCTTC.

This sequence joins TRBV10-3 and TRBJ1-5; no firm D call. CDR1 is ENHRY, CDR2 SYGVKD, per germline. CDR3 length equals 14 residues. V gave up 6 bases and J gave up 4 bases, with 13 bases separating them. The CDR3 nucleotides read TGTGCCATCAGCTCCGGGTCGTCAAATCAGCCCCAGCATTTT. Its protein is CAISSGSSNQPQHF.

The gene calls are TRBV6-5 and TRBJ1-2; D not certain. CDR1 is MNHEY, CDR2 SVGAGI, per germline. V gave up 4 bases and J gave up 2 bases, with 11 bases separating them. CDR3 size: 14 residues. The CDR3 DNA reads as TGTGCCAGCAGTTCCATTGGGCCCAACTATGGCTACACCTTC. Translating gives CASSSIGPNYGYTF.

The rearrangement joins TRBV28 to TRBJ2-1; 13 bases agree with TRBD2. CDR3 length: 16 amino acids. Germline CDR1 and CDR2: MDHEN and SYDVKM. The V and J ends lost 4 bases and 8 bases, in that order; junction bases with no gene match: 8. The CDR3 sequence: CASSSLTSGRKYEQFF. The CDR3 nucleotides read TGTGCCAGCAGTTCCTTGACTAGCGGGAGGAAGTATGAGCAGTTCTTC.

This sequence joins TRBV11-2 and TRBJ2-7; D may be TRBD1 (6 bases). Germline CDR1 reads SGHAT; CDR2 reads FQNNGV. The ends were cut back, 4 bases at V and 6 bases at J, with 19 bases in the middle. The CDR3 extends over 15 amino acids. CDR3 sequence reads: CASSSGQSGPGEQYF. In DNA, the CDR3 is TGTGCCAGCAGCTCCGGACAGTCGGGTCCGGGCGAGCAGTACTTC.

V gene TRBV25-1 combines with J gene TRBJ2-7, with 10 bases matching TRBD1. CDR1 is MGHDK and CDR2 is SYGVNS in the germline V gene. CDR3 length: 13 amino acids. The junction had 3 bases not matched to a gene; V was cut back by 7 bases and J by 3 bases. The CDR3 coding sequence is TGTGCCAGCAAGGGACAGGGGTTCTACGAGCAGTACTTC. Translation: CASKGQGFYEQYF.

J is TRBJ1-5 and V is TRBV29-1, with 7 bases identical to TRBD1. The V gene's germline CDR1 is SQVTM and CDR2 ANQGSEA. Losses at the gene ends were 4 bases for V and 7 bases for J; bases not matched to a gene: 4. CDR3 size: 12 residues. The DNA of the CDR3 is TGCAGCGTTGGACAGGGTAGGCAGCCCCAGCATTTT. Amino acid sequence: CSVGQGRQPQHF.

The chain carries TRBV11-2 and TRBJ1-2; D is unclear. CDR1 is SGHAT, CDR2 FQNNGV, per germline. The CDR3 spans 15 residues. V was trimmed by 2 bases and J by 12 bases, leaving 22 bases between them. The CDR3 is CASSLLIGRGLEDTF. Written as DNA, the CDR3 is TGTGCCAGCAGCTTATTGATAGGCAGAGGGTTAGAAGACACCTTC.

The J gene is TRBJ1-5, the V gene TRBV7-2, with a weak D call TRBD1 (6 bases). The germline V gene encodes CDR1 SGHTA and CDR2 FQGNSA. Between the trimmed V and J ends, which lost 5 bases and 0 bases, there was a span of 8 bases. The CDR3 consists of 14 residues. The CDR3 DNA is TGTGCCAGCAGCGGACAGTCTAGCAATCAGCCCCAGCATTTT. Amino acids: CASSGQSSNQPQHF. The variable domain in full, with the rest retrieved from reference TRBV7-2 and TRBJ1-5, is GAGVSQSPSNKVTEKGKDVELRCDPISGHTALYWYRQSLGQGLEFLIYFQGNSAPDKSGLPSDRFSAERTGGSVSTLTIQRTQQEDSAVYLCASSGQSSNQPQHFGDGTRLSIL.

The DNA of the CDR3 is TGTGCCTGGAGTGTACGAGCGGTAGATTACAATGAGCAGTTCTTC. This translates into CAWSVRAVDYNEQFF. The chain couples TRBV30 to TRBJ2-1, with D maybe TRBD2 (5 bases). V lost 0 bases to trimming and J lost 4 bases, with 13 bases between them. Germline V gives CDR1 GTSNPN, CDR2 SVGIG (reference sequence). There are 15 residues in the CDR3.

The rearrangement uses TRBV7-2 and TRBJ1-1; 7 bases align to TRBD1. The CDR3 totals 18 residues. Trimming at V came to 0 bases and at J to 2 bases, leaving 12 bases not matched to a gene. Germline V gene lookup returns CDR1 SGHTA and CDR2 FQGNSA. The chain's CDR3 is CASSLAPQGLRGNTEAFF. The CDR3 region has the DNA TGTGCCAGCAGCTTAGCCCCACAGGGGTTAAGGGGAAACACTGAAGCTTTCTTT. The whole variable domain, remainder taken from reference TRBV7-2 and TRBJ1-1, is GAGVSQSPSNKVTEKGKDVELRCDPISGHTALYWYRQSLGQGLEFLIYFQGNSAPDKSGLPSDRFSAERTGGSVSTLTIQRTQQEDSAVYLCASSLAPQGLRGNTEAFFGQGTRLTVV.

The genes are TRBV10-2 and TRBJ2-3; 9 nucleotides line up with TRBD1. This CDR3 contains 13 residues. V shed 6 bases and J 13 bases; nucleotides not matched to a gene: 11. CDR1 is WSHSY and CDR2 is SAAADI in the germline V gene. Written as DNA, the CDR3 is TGCGCCAGCAGCCACGTACCCCGGGACAGGGAGTATTTT. It is translated as CASSHVPRDREYF.

The chain couples TRBV11-2 to TRBJ1-2; 7 bases align to TRBD1. Germline V gene sequence: CDR1 SGHAT, CDR2 FQNNGV. The CDR3 runs 15 residues. The V gene end was trimmed by 5 bases and the J gene end by 4 bases; junction bases not matched to a gene: 10. DNA of the CDR3: TGTGCCAGCAGCACGATGACAGGGCAGGGCTATGGCTACACCTTC. Protein product: CASSTMTGQGYGYTF.

In regard to this clone: Compared with germline, one end of the junction differs, possibly owing to a read error. The chain carries TRBV20-1 and TRBJ2-1; D unresolved. Germline CDR1 and CDR2: DFQATT and SNEGSKA (reference sequence). This CDR3 spans 11 amino acids. The CDR3 protein is CSAREYSEQFF. Written as DNA, the CDR3 is TGCAGTGCTAGAGAATACAGTGAGCAGTTCTTC.